The T cell receptor (beta chain) described here comes from a study of cytomegalovirus exposure and HLA in healthy donors. Overall study context: Around 180 million T cells yielded approximately 100 million unique TCR beta sequences, as an earlier analysis found.

While unrecorded immune exposures were likely, the donors were nominally healthy when sampled. Researchers ran the PCR with 60 Vbeta and 13 Jbeta primers. TCRdb's table, derived via immunoSEQ multiplex PCR, lists solely in-frame clones and lacks some. The sample records over 95,000 clones, 65% to 75% being singletons. From germline, CDR1 is LNHNV and CDR2 YYDKDF (reference sequence). The V and J ends lost 5 bases and 5 bases respectively, with 18 bases between them. The CDR3 has 15 amino acids. The genes are TRBV15 and TRBJ1-1; D possibly corresponds to TRBD1 (6 bases). Sequencing was carried out using PBMCs. This receptor was obtained from a woman in her thirties or forties in good health and CMV-seropositive. The CDR3 reads CATSERHRVRTEAFF. The CDR3, as DNA: TGTGCCACCAGCGAACGACACAGGGTCCGGACTGAAGCTTTCTTT. Combining the CDR3 with reference TRBV15 and TRBJ1-1 gives the whole variable domain DAMVIQNPRYQVTQFGKPVTLSCSQTLNHNVMYWYQQKSSQAPKLLFHYYDKDFNNEADTPDNFQSRRPNTSFCFLDIRSPGLGDTAMYLCATSERHRVRTEAFFGQGTRLTVV.